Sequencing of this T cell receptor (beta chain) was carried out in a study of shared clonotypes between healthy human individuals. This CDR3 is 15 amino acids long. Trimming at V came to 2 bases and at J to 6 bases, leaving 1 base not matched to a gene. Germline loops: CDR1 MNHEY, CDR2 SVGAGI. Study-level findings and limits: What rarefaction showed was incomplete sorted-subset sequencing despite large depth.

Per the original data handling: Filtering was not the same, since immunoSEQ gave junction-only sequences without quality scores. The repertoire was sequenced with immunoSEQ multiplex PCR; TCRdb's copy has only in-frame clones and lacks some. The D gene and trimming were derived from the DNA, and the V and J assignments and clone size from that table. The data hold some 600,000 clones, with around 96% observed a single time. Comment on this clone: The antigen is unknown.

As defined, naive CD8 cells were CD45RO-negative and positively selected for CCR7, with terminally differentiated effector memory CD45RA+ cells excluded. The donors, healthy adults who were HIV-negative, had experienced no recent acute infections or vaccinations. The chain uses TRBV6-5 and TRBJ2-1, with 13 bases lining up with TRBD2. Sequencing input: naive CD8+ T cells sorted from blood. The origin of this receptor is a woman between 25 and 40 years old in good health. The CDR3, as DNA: TGTGCCAGCAGTTACGGACTAGCGGGGGTCAATGAGCAGTTCTTC. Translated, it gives CASSYGLAGVNEQFF.